A single sample gave rise to the 12 T cell receptor beta chains below, sequenced in a study of cytomegalovirus exposure and HLA in healthy donors. A multiplex PCR was run with 60 Vbeta primers and 13 Jbeta primers. Clones were read by immunoSEQ multiplex PCR, and TCRdb kept only the in-frame ones, dropping some. The sample yields about 100,000 clones, over 75% seen once. Sequencing was carried out using PBMCs. These receptors were collected from a man between 40 and 49 years old in good health and CMV-seropositive.

This clone was seen a single time. The chain combines TRBV28 with TRBJ1-3; D call uncertain. The CDR3 totals 15 residues. V was pared by 7 bases and J by 0 bases, with 13 bases between. CDR1 and CDR2 (germline): MDHEN, SYDVKM. As DNA, the CDR3 is TGTGCCAGCACTCCCGGACTGTTCTCTGGAAACACCATATATTTT. Its protein is CASTPGLFSGNTIYF.

This rearrangement joins TRBV11-2 to TRBJ2-5, with 7 bases aligning to TRBD1. Trimming at V came to 0 bases and at J to 5 bases, leaving 15 bases not matched to a gene. CDR1 SGHAT and CDR2 FQNNGV come from the germline V gene. This CDR3 is 18 amino acids long. CDR3 sequence reads: CASSLDTFRAGGSETQYF. The CDR3 coding sequence is TGTGCCAGCAGCTTAGATACGTTCCGGGCAGGGGGATCGGAGACCCAGTACTTC. The full variable domain, in which reference TRBV11-2 and TRBJ2-5 provide the parts outside the CDR3, is EAGVAQSPRYKIIEKRQSVAFWCNPISGHATLYWYQQILGQGPKLLIQFQNNGVVDDSQLPKDRFSAERLKGVDSTLKIQPAKLEDSAVYLCASSLDTFRAGGSETQYFGPGTRLLVL.

V gene TRBV7-8 combines with J gene TRBJ1-1; D gene unclear. Per germline, CDR1 SGHVS and CDR2 FQNEAQ. This CDR3 is 12 amino acids long. The germline V and J ends were trimmed by 0 bases and 11 bases, with 10 bases remaining between them. The CDR3 loop reads CASSLASREAFF. In DNA, the CDR3 is TGTGCCAGCAGCTTAGCGAGTAGAGAGGCTTTCTTT.

This clone has a single count. The chain joins TRBV30 to TRBJ1-3; the D gene is possibly TRBD1 (6 bases). The CDR3 covers 14 residues. Germline CDR1 and CDR2: GTSNPN and SVGIG (reference sequence). The V end was cut by 4 bases, the J end by 4 bases, with 14 bases between. The CDR3 bases are TGTGCCTGGACACCAACAGGGTCCGGAAACACCATATATTTT. Its translation: CAWTPTGSGNTIYF.

The V call is TRBV10-2, the J call TRBJ2-7, with 9 bases matching TRBD1. V shed 7 bases, J shed 4 bases, and the junction held 2 bases outside the gene matches. The germline V gene has CDR1 WSHSY and CDR2 SAAADI. The CDR3 sequence is 12 residues long. The CDR3 DNA reads TGCGCCAGCATGGACAGGGGTTACGAGCAGTACTTC. Its protein is CASMDRGYEQYF.

The V and J genes are TRBV11-2 and TRBJ1-4, with TRBD1 as a possible D gene (5 bases). Germline V lookup: CDR1 SGHAT, CDR2 FQNNGV. Trimming cost V 4 bases and J 4 bases, with 10 bases left between them. The CDR3 totals 14 residues. CDR3 nucleotide sequence: TGTGCCAGCAGCTACGACAGTATTAATGAAAAACTGTTTTTT. Translation gives CASSYDSINEKLFF.

The chain is built from TRBV15 and TRBJ2-3, with a weak D call TRBD2 (5 bases). With 2 bases removed from V and 2 bases from J, the gap between germline ends came to 20 bases. CDR1 is LNHNV and CDR2 is YYDKDF in the germline V gene (reference sequence). The CDR3 sequence is 18 residues long. The CDR3 region is CATSRNPLAVLPTDTQYF. The DNA of the CDR3 is TGTGCCACCAGCAGAAACCCCCTAGCCGTCCTACCCACAGATACGCAGTATTTT.

The J gene is TRBJ1-5, the V gene TRBV6-5; D unclear. In germline, CDR1 is MNHEY, CDR2 SVGAGI. This CDR3 region has 15 residues. Between the trimmed V and J ends, which lost 10 bases and 0 bases, there was a span of 16 bases. For the CDR3, the DNA is TGTGCCACCTCCCTCAAGCCCAATAGCAATCAGCCCCAGCATTTT. Translation gives CATSLKPNSNQPQHF.

The chain carries TRBV30 and TRBJ1-2, with 9 bases aligning to TRBD1. This CDR3 has 14 amino acids. Unmatched junction bases numbered 4, after V lost 2 bases and J lost 3 bases. Germline V lookup: CDR1 GTSNPN, CDR2 SVGIG (reference sequence). The CDR3 DNA is TGTGCCTGGAGTACAGGGGGCGCTGACTATGGCTACACCTTC. Amino acids: CAWSTGGADYGYTF.

The gene calls are TRBV18 and TRBJ1-2; D is unclear. CDR3 length: 14 amino acids. The germline gives CDR1 KGHSH, CDR2 LQKENI. Trimming took 3 bases from V and 3 from J, leaving 11 bases between them. CDR3 DNA sequence: TGTGCCAGCTCACCGAGAGTGCAGGACTATGGCTACACCTTC. Protein: CASSPRVQDYGYTF.

The chain carries TRBV7-6 and TRBJ1-1; D is perhaps TRBD1 (6 bases). The CDR3 consists of 15 residues. Germline-derived CDR1 and CDR2 are SGHVS and FNYEAQ. The V end lost 4 bases, the J end lost 1 base, and 13 bases lay between the germline ends. The CDR3 loop is CASSSVQGANTEAFF. CDR3 in DNA: TGTGCCAGCAGCTCAGTACAGGGAGCGAACACTGAAGCTTTCTTT.

The chain recombines TRBV7-3 with TRBJ2-3, with 8 bases lining up with TRBD2. Per the germline V gene, CDR1 is SGHTA and CDR2 is FQGTGA. The CDR3 is made up of 14 amino acids. V dropped 5 bases and J dropped 4; count of bases not matched to a gene: 5. The CDR3, as DNA: TGTGCCAGCAGCCCTAGCGGGTCCCCAGATACGCAGTATTTT. Translation gives CASSPSGSPDTQYF.